The entry below describes one T cell receptor beta chain. The sample belongs to a study of shared clonotypes between healthy human individuals. Using immunoSEQ multiplex PCR, the repertoire was profiled, and TCRdb retains in-frame clones only, with some absent. Among about 2.4 million clones listed, approximately 93% were seen once. The CDR3 runs to 16 residues. CDR1 is SGHTS, CDR2 YDEGEE, per germline. The ends lost 4 bases at V and 1 base at J; junction bases unmatched: 8. The receptor's source is a man younger than 30 in good health. Some clones in this sample may be carry-over from other donors' samples. The sample comprised naive CD4+ T cells from PBMCs. Subset: CD45RA+ positively selected. This chain uses TRBV5-8 with TRBJ1-3; 7 positions agree with TRBD1. The CDR3: CASSGLLQGSGNTIYF. In nucleotides, the CDR3 is TGTGCCAGCAGCGGATTGCTACAGGGGTCTGGAAACACCATATATTTT.